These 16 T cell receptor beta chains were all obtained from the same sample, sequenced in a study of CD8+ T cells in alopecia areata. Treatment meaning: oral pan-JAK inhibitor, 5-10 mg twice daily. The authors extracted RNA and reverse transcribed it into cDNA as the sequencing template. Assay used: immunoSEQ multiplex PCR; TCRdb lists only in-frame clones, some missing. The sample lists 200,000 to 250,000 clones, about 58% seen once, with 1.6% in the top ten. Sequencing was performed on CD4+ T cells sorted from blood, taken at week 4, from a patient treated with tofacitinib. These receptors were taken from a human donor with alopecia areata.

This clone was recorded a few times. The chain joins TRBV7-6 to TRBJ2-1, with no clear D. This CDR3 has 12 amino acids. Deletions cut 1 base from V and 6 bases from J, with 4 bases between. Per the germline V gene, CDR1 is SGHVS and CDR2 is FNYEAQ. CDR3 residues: CASSLVPNEQFF. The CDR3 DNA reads TGTGCCAGCAGCTTAGTCCCCAATGAGCAGTTCTTC.

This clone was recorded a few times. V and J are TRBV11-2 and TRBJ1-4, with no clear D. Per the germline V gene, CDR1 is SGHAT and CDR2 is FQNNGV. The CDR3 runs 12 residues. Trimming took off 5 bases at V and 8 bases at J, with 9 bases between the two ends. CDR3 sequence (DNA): TGTGCCAGCAGCCCCGGAAAGGAAAAACTGTTTTTT. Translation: CASSPGKEKLFF.

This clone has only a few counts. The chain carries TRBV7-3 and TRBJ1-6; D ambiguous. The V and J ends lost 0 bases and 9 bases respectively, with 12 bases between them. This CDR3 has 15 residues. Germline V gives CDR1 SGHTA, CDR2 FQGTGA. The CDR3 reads CASSLTADWGSPLHF. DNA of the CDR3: TGTGCCAGCAGCTTAACGGCGGACTGGGGTTCACCCCTCCACTTT.

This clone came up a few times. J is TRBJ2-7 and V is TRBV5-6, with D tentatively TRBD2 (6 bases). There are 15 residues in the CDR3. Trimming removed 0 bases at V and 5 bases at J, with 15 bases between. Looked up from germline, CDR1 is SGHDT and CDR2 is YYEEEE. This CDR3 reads CASSLGLASFDEQYF. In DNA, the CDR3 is TGTGCCAGCAGCTTGGGTCTAGCGTCGTTCGACGAGCAGTACTTC.

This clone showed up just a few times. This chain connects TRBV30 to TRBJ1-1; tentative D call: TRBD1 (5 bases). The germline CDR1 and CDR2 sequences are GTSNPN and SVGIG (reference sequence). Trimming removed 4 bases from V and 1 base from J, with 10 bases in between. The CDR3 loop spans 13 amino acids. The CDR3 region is CAWIGDRNTEAFF. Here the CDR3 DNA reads TGTGCCTGGATAGGGGATAGGAACACTGAAGCTTTCTTT.

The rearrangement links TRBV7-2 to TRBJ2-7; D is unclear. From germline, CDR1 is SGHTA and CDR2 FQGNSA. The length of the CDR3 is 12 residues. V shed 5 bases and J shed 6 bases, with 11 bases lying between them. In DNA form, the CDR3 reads TGTGCCAGCAGCCGCCTCGCGGCCGAGCAGTACTTC. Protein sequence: CASSRLAAEQYF.

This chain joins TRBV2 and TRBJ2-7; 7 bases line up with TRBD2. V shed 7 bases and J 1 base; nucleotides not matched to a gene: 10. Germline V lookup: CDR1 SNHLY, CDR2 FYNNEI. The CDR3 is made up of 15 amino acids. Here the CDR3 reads CASTPSPGGSYEQYF. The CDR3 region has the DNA TGTGCCAGCACACCAAGTCCGGGGGGTTCCTACGAGCAGTACTTC.

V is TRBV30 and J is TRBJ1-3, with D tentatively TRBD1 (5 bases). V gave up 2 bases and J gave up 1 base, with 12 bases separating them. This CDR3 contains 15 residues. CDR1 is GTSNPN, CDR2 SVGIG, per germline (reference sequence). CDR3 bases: TGTGCCTGGAGTACCGGGACTGGGTCTGGAAACACCATATATTTT. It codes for CAWSTGTGSGNTIYF. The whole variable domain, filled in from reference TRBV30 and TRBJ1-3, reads SQTIHQWPATLVQPVGSPLSLECTVEGTSNPNLYWYRQAAGRGLQLLFYSVGIGQISSEVPQNLSASRPQDRQFILSSKKLLLSDSGFYLCAWSTGTGSGNTIYFGEGSWLTVV.

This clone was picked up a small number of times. The CDR3 nucleotides read TGTGCCAGCAGCTCGGGGAGCAATCAGCCCCAGCATTTT. Translation gives CASSSGSNQPQHF. The chain has TRBV6-1 and TRBJ1-5; D not certain. The germline gives CDR1 MNHNS, CDR2 SASEGT. Trimming removed 6 bases at V and 1 base at J, with 7 bases between. This CDR3 region has 13 residues.

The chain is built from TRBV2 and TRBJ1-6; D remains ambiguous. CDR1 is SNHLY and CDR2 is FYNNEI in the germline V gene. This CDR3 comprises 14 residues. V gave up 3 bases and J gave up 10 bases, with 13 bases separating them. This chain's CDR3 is CASSEAHGVSPLHF. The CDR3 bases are TGTGCCAGCAGTGAGGCGCACGGAGTGTCACCCCTCCACTTT.

This CDR3 is CAWRGDRLSSGANVLTF. Here the CDR3 DNA reads TGTGCCTGGAGAGGGGACAGATTGAGCTCTGGGGCCAACGTCCTGACTTTC. The chain carries TRBV30 and TRBJ2-6; 7 bases are a match to TRBD1. Per the germline V gene, CDR1 is GTSNPN and CDR2 is SVGIG (reference sequence). Trimming took 3 bases from V and 0 from J; bases not matched to a gene: 8. The CDR3 contains 17 residues.

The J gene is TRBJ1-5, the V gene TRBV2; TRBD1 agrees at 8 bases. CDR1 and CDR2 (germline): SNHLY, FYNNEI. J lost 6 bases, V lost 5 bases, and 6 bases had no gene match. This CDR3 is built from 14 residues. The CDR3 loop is CASSQTGVSQPQHF. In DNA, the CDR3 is TGTGCCAGCAGTCAGACAGGGGTTAGTCAGCCCCAGCATTTT.

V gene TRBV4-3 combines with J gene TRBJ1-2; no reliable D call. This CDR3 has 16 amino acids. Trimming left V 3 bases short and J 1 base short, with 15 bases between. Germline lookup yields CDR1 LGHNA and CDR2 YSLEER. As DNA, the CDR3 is TGCGCCAGCAGCCAGGAATCAGGAGTAAATAACTATGGCTACACCTTC. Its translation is CASSQESGVNNYGYTF.

CDR3 protein: CASSFGPGRTDTQYF. The CDR3, as DNA: TGTGCCAGCAGCTTCGGCCCCGGGAGGACAGATACGCAGTATTTT. The rearrangement joins TRBV7-3 to TRBJ2-3; TRBD2 matches 7 bases. V dropped 3 bases and J dropped 3; count of bases not matched to a gene: 6. CDR1 and CDR2 (germline): SGHTA, FQGTGA. The CDR3 spans 15 residues. The entire variable domain, with the rest obtained from reference TRBV7-3 and TRBJ2-3, is as follows: GAGVSQTPSNKVTEKGKYVELRCDPISGHTALYWYRQSLGQGPEFLIYFQGTGAADDSGLPNDRFFAVRPEGSVSTLKIQRTERGDSAVYLCASSFGPGRTDTQYFGPGTRLTVL.

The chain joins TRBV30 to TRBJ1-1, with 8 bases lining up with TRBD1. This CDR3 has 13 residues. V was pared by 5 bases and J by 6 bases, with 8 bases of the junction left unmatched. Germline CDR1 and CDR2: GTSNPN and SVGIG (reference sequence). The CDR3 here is CAWGQGSGAEAFF. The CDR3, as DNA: TGTGCCTGGGGACAGGGTTCTGGTGCTGAAGCTTTCTTT.

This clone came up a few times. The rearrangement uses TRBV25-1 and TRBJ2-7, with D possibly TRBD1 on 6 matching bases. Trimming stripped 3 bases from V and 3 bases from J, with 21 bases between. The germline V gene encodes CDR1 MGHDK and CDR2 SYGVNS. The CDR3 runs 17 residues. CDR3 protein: CASSDSRPGETVYEQYF. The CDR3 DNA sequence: TGTGCCAGCAGTGATTCTAGACCAGGGGAGACTGTCTACGAGCAGTACTTC.